This T cell receptor (beta chain) was sequenced in a study of technical replicates of blood from a few donors. With 1 base clipped from V and 0 bases from J, the junction kept 5 bases outside the gene matches. This CDR3 region has 16 residues. Germline CDR1 reads MGHRA; CDR2 reads YSYEKL. The method was immunoSEQ multiplex PCR; TCRdb's version includes in-frame clones alone and lacks a portion of them. In the table there are about 100,000 clones, 85% to 95% of which are singletons. V usage is TRBV4-1 and J usage is TRBJ2-7; TRBD2 matches 8 bases. The TCR sequence derives from a human donor in good health. Sample: T cells isolated from PBMCs. CDR3 DNA sequence: TGCGCCAGCAGCCAAGTCGCGACTAGCGACTCCTACGAGCAGTACTTC. Protein: CASSQVATSDSYEQYF.